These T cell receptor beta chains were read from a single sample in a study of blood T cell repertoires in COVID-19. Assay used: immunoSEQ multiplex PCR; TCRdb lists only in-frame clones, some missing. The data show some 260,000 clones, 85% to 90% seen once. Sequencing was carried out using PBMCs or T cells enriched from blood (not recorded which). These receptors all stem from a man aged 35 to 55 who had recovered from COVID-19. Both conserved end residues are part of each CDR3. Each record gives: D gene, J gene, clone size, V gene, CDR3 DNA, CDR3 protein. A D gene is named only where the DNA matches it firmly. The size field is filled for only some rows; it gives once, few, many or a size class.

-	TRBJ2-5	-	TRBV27	-	CASSFLWTRDQETQYF
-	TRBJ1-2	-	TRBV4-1	TGCGCCAGCAGCCAAGAGACAGTTTCTGGCTACACCTTC	CASSQETVSGYTF
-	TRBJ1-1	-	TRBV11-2	TGTGCCAGCAGCTTAGAGGTGGGGGCCGCTTTCTTT	CASSLEVGAAFF
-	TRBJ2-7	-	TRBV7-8	TGTGCCAGCAGCTTAGGGACAGCCTACGAGCAGTACTTC	CASSLGTAYEQYF
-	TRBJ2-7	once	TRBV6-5	TGTGCCAGCAGATCCGCAGGGGGAGGAAACGAGCAGTACTTC	CASRSAGGGNEQYF
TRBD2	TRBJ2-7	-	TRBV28	TGTGCCAGCAGTTTGGGACTAGCGGGAGATGAGCAGTACTTC	CASSLGLAGDEQYF
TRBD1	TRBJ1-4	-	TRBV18	TGTGCCAGCTCATCCGGGACAGCAAATGAAAAACTGTTTTTT	CASSSGTANEKLFF
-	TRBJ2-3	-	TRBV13	TGTGCCAGCAGCCCCTCCCCCCCTCCCGGGACTTACCTCTCTAGCACAGATACGCAGTATTTT	CASSPSPPPGTYLSSTDTQYF
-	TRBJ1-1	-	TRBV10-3	TGTGCCATCAGTGATCTATTTAACACTGAAGCTTTCTTT	CAISDLFNTEAFF
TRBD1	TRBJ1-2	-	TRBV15	TGTGCCACCAGCAGTCTGGGAGTCACGGGACAGTGGAACTATGGCTACACCTTC	CATSSLGVTGQWNYGYTF
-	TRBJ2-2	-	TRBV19	TGTGCCAGTAGTATAAGCTCCGGGGAGCTGTTTTTT	CASSISSGELFF
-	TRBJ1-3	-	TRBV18	TGTGCCAGCTCACCACTACGGGACCCCTCGGGGGACACCATATATTTT	CASSPLRDPSGDTIYF
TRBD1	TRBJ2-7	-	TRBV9	TGTGCCAGCAGCCCCCCGGTCCCGGGAACAGGGGGTATAGGGGACGAGCAGTACTTC	CASSPPVPGTGGIGDEQYF